This record looks at one T cell receptor (beta chain) sequence and its context. The table came from immunoSEQ multiplex PCR; TCRdb's copy has only in-frame clones and leaves some out. The table includes some 100,000 clones, roughly 84% detected once. This sample was taken from a study of blood T cell repertoires in COVID-19. The germline gives CDR1 MNHNS, CDR2 SASEGT. V lost 2 bases and J 5 bases, leaving 6 bases between the germline ends. The CDR3 spans 13 residues. The rearrangement links TRBV6-1 to TRBJ1-4, with D unresolved. This clonotype was sampled from a woman of 80 years or more with active or convalescent COVID-19. Sequencing used peripheral blood. CDR3 nucleotides: TGTGCCAGCAGTGAACATCCAAATGAAAAACTGTTTTTT. Encoded protein: CASSEHPNEKLFF.